The text below deals with one T cell receptor beta chain. Antigen specificity is unknown. This sample is part of a study of beta chain features in type 1 diabetes. Sequencing targeted expressed TCRB transcripts, as all isolated RNA had been reverse transcribed. The method was immunoSEQ multiplex PCR; TCRdb's version includes in-frame clones alone and lacks a portion of them. Of around 260,000 clones listed, 20% are singletons. Regarding the study as a whole: The naive, central memory and Treg TCRB repertoires looked more alike in patients than they did in healthy donors. Patients with type 1 diabetes carried fewer insertions and had more deletions at their VDJ junctions. Shortening that was moderate but significant affected the TCRB CDR3s of Type 1 diabetes patients in all four CD4+ subsets.

After removal of 3 bases from V and 0 bases from J, the junction contained 2 bases not matched to a gene. The CDR3 is 13 amino acids. Germline V gives CDR1 SQVTM, CDR2 ANQGSEA. This TCR was recovered from a woman in her forties with type 1 diabetes. The sample comprised naive CD4+ T cells from blood. This sequence joins TRBV29-1 and TRBJ2-7; 7 bases agree with TRBD2. The CDR3 DNA follows: TGCAGCGTTGACAGCGGGAACTCCTACGAGCAGTACTTC. It specifies CSVDSGNSYEQYF.